The 32 T cell receptor beta chains presented below share a single source sample, sequenced in a study of T cell repertoires in cytomegalovirus infection. Each CDR3 protein is one row after TCRdb ran MiXCR on the reads. The sample yields about 310,000 distinct CDR3 sequences, about 25% seen once. Their antigen targets remain unknown. The source material was cultured PBMCs, sampled from culture after CMV antigen stimulation. The source is a human donor in good health (CMV status not recorded). Some clones in this sample may be carry-over from other donors' samples.

This chain uses TRBV12-3 or TRBV12-4 with TRBJ1-1; D is perhaps TRBD1 (6 bases). V lost 6 bases to trimming and J lost 11 bases, with 22 bases between them. The CDR3 runs to 14 residues. This CDR3 reads CASRSTSGARPAFF. DNA of the CDR3: TGTGCCAGCAGATCAACCTCAGGGGCCCGTCCCGCTTTCTTT.

This clonotype was seen ten or more times. One junction end disagrees with the germline gene, perhaps due to a read error. The J gene is TRBJ2-1, the V gene TRBV7-7; D tentatively fits TRBD1 or TRBD2 (5 bases each). CDR1 SSHAT and CDR2 FNYEAQ come from the germline V gene (reference sequence). This CDR3 spans 13 amino acids. The CDR3 bases are TGTGCTAGCAGCCGGGACGTCTACAATGAGCAGTTCTTC. It translates to CASSRDVYNEQFF.

This clonotype has ten or more counts. This sequence joins TRBV6-2 or TRBV6-3 and TRBJ1-1, with D maybe TRBD1 (5 bases). Germline CDR1 reads MNHEY; CDR2 reads SVGEGT. Trimming took 1 base from V and 6 from J, leaving 12 bases between them. The CDR3 spans 14 residues. This CDR3 is CASSYYAGSAEAFF. In DNA form, the CDR3 reads TGTGCCAGCAGTTACTACGCAGGGAGCGCTGAAGCTTTCTTT.

This clonotype occurred a few times. The chain combines TRBV11-2 with TRBJ2-3; 8 bases are shared with TRBD2. CDR1 is SGHAT, CDR2 FQNNGV, per germline. The V gene end was trimmed by 3 bases and the J gene end by 2 bases; junction bases not matched to a gene: 4. The CDR3 runs to 15 residues. The CDR3, as DNA: TGTGCCAGCAGCTTTAGCGGGGACCTCACAGATACGCAGTATTTT. Translation: CASSFSGDLTDTQYF.

This clonotype came up a few times. This chain joins TRBV7-9 and TRBJ2-1; D is possibly TRBD1 (8 bases). The germline V and J ends were trimmed by 5 bases and 5 bases, with 16 bases remaining between them. The CDR3 loop spans 15 amino acids. Looked up from germline, CDR1 is SEHNR and CDR2 is FQNEAQ (reference sequence). The CDR3 protein is CASSIQGGYNNEQFF. In DNA, the CDR3 is TGTGCCAGCAGCATACAGGGGGGGTACAACAATGAGCAGTTCTTC.

The rearrangement uses TRBV20-1 and TRBJ2-7, with D perhaps matching TRBD1 or TRBD2 (5 bases each). V lost 6 bases to trimming and J lost 2 bases, with 20 bases between them. CDR1 is DFQATT and CDR2 is SNEGSKA in the germline V gene (reference sequence). The CDR3 consists of 15 residues. The CDR3 DNA sequence: TGCAGTGCCGCGAAGGACCAGTGGGGGACCTACGAGCAGTACTTC. It codes for CSAAKDQWGTYEQYF.

This clonotype has a count of ten or more. The V and J genes are TRBV7-2 and TRBJ2-7; D remains ambiguous. Trimming took off 4 bases at V and 6 bases at J, with 7 bases between the two ends. CDR1 SGHTA and CDR2 FQGNSA come from the germline V gene. This CDR3 region has 11 residues. CDR3 coding DNA: TGTGCCAGCAGCTCCCTGACCGAGCAGTACTTC. Residues: CASSSLTEQYF. The variable domain in full, completed from reference TRBV7-2 and TRBJ2-7, reads GAGVSQSPSNKVTEKGKDVELRCDPISGHTALYWYRQSLGQGLEFLIYFQGNSAPDKSGLPSDRFSAERTGGSVSTLTIQRTQQEDSAVYLCASSSLTEQYFGPGTRLTVT.

This clonotype showed up just a few times. This sequence joins TRBV10-3 and TRBJ1-1; D call uncertain. The CDR3 runs 13 residues. Germline CDR1 reads ENHRY; CDR2 reads SYGVKD. V gave up 7 bases and J gave up 0 bases, with 9 bases separating them. The CDR3 region has the DNA TGTGCCATCACTCAGGAACTGAACACTGAAGCTTTCTTT. As protein: CAITQELNTEAFF.

V and J are TRBV7-2 and TRBJ1-4, with a possible D match to TRBD1 (5 bases). The germline V gene has CDR1 SGHTA and CDR2 FQGNSA. The CDR3 runs 15 residues. V was clipped by 6 bases and J by 4 bases, with 15 bases between them. This chain's CDR3 is CASRVGAGSNEKLFF. DNA for the CDR3: TGTGCCAGCAGGGTTGGGGCCGGAAGTAATGAAAAACTGTTTTTT.

This clonotype appeared a few times. This chain uses TRBV7-9 with TRBJ2-1; D perhaps matches TRBD2 (6 bases). CDR1 is SEHNR, CDR2 FQNEAQ, per germline (reference sequence). Trimming stripped 4 bases from V and 3 bases from J, with 16 bases between. The CDR3 extends over 16 amino acids. The CDR3, as DNA: TGTGCCAGCAGCTCCCTAGCCGGAGGGATCTACAATGAGCAGTTCTTC. Residues: CASSSLAGGIYNEQFF.

This clonotype was observed a handful of times. The chain is built from TRBV20-1 and TRBJ2-1; tentatively, D is TRBD1 (6 bases). This CDR3 has 13 residues. CDR1 and CDR2 from the germline V gene are DFQATT and SNEGSKA (reference sequence). The ends were cut back, 2 bases at V and 6 bases at J, with 11 bases in the middle. Here the CDR3 DNA reads TGCAGTGCTAGAAAAAACAGGGTCAATGAGCAGTTCTTC. Amino acid sequence: CSARKNRVNEQFF.

This clonotype was observed a handful of times. The J gene is TRBJ2-1, the V gene TRBV11-1; D gene uncertain. Trimming left V 9 bases short and J 0 bases short, with 9 bases between. CDR3 length equals 13 residues. Germline V gives CDR1 SGHAT, CDR2 FQDESV (reference sequence). CDR3 amino acids: CASGAYSYNEQFF. The CDR3 region has the DNA TGTGCCAGTGGAGCTTACTCCTACAATGAGCAGTTCTTC.

This chain links TRBV19 with TRBJ2-2; 7 bases line up with TRBD2. The germline V gene has CDR1 LNHDA and CDR2 SQIVND (reference sequence). Trimming at V came to 6 bases and at J to 0 bases, leaving 1 base not matched to a gene. The CDR3 has 14 residues. The CDR3 reads CASRGLPNTGELFF. In nucleotides, the CDR3 is TGTGCCAGTAGGGGACTACCGAACACCGGGGAGCTGTTTTTT.

This clonotype showed up just a few times. The chain joins TRBV5-8 to TRBJ2-7, with 7 bases aligning to TRBD1. V lost 3 bases and J lost 2; bases outside the gene matches: 5. The CDR3 loop spans 14 amino acids. Germline V gives CDR1 SGHTS, CDR2 YDEGEE. CDR3 protein: CASSSGTETYEQYV. CDR3 nucleotides: TGTGCCAGCAGCTCCGGGACAGAGACCTACGAGCAGTACGTC.

This clonotype came up many times. The chain combines TRBV7-3 with TRBJ2-1, with 9 nucleotides matching TRBD1. Germline assignment: CDR1 SGHTA and CDR2 FQGTGA. Trimming at V came to 5 bases and at J to 7 bases, leaving 6 bases not matched to a gene. The CDR3 extends over 14 amino acids. The CDR3: CASSHGTGKNEQFF. CDR3 bases: TGTGCCAGCAGCCACGGGACAGGGAAGAATGAGCAGTTCTTC.

The chain combines TRBV5-1 with TRBJ2-1; 8 bases are shared with TRBD2. The CDR3 has 15 residues. V was pared by 4 bases and J by 3 bases, with 6 bases of the junction left unmatched. Germline loops: CDR1 SGHRS, CDR2 YFSETQ. Here the CDR3 reads CASSRAGEVYNEQFF. The CDR3, as DNA: TGCGCCAGCAGCAGAGCGGGAGAGGTCTACAATGAGCAGTTCTTC.

V usage is TRBV14 and J usage is TRBJ2-3; TRBD1 matches at 11 bases. The CDR3 runs to 15 residues. Unmatched junction bases numbered 2, after V lost 2 bases and J lost 4 bases. Per the germline V gene, CDR1 is SGHDN and CDR2 is FVKESK. The CDR3: CASSQRTGGSDTQYF. The DNA for the CDR3 is TGTGCCAGCAGCCAACGGACAGGGGGCTCAGATACGCAGTATTTT.

The chain is built from TRBV28 and TRBJ1-5, with 7 bases matching TRBD1. The CDR3 runs 18 residues. The germline V gene has CDR1 MDHEN and CDR2 SYDVKM. The ends lost 2 bases at V and 10 bases at J; junction bases unmatched: 20. CDR3 DNA sequence: TGTGCCAGCAGTTTAGTTCGAGACAGGGTTTTATGGGGTCATCCCCAGCATTTT. Encoded protein: CASSLVRDRVLWGHPQHF.

In its sample, this clonotype was seen a few times. The chain has TRBV29-1 and TRBJ2-3; 12 bases are a match to TRBD2. Germline assignment: CDR1 SQVTM and CDR2 ANQGSEA. Trimming at V came to 2 bases and at J to 4 bases, leaving 10 bases not matched to a gene. CDR3 length: 17 amino acids. CDR3 amino acids: CSVELAGGMGFADTQYF. The CDR3 DNA reads as TGCAGCGTTGAACTAGCGGGAGGGATGGGGTTTGCAGATACGCAGTATTTT.

This chain joins TRBV12-5 and TRBJ2-1; 10 bases agree with TRBD1. The CDR3 is 19 residues long. Germline loops: CDR1 LGHNT, CDR2 FRNRAP. Trimming cost V 4 bases and J 8 bases; bases outside gene matches: 20. CDR3 residues: CASGSGPYDGTGVRDEQFF. The CDR3 nucleotides read TGTGCTAGTGGTTCGGGCCCATACGACGGGACAGGGGTTCGGGATGAGCAGTTCTTC.

This clonotype was seen many times. V and J are TRBV7-8 and TRBJ1-1; D is possibly TRBD1 (5 bases). The V end lost 3 bases, the J end lost 0 bases, and 11 bases lay between the germline ends. The CDR3 covers 15 residues. CDR1 and CDR2 from the germline V gene are SGHVS and FQNEAQ. CDR3 sequence reads: CASSFPGTLNTEAFF. The CDR3 DNA is TGTGCCAGCAGCTTTCCCGGGACTCTGAACACTGAAGCTTTCTTT.

A few counts support this clonotype. This chain connects TRBV7-8 to TRBJ2-7; possibly TRBD1 for D (6 bases). V dropped 5 bases and J dropped 1 base, with 12 bases sitting between them. Germline V gene lookup returns CDR1 SGHVS and CDR2 FQNEAQ. The CDR3 is 14 amino acids. DNA of the CDR3: TGTGCCAGCAGCCCAAGGGACAAGTCCTACGAGCAGTACGTC. Translating it yields CASSPRDKSYEQYV.

This chain uses TRBV7-6 with TRBJ2-1, with D perhaps matching TRBD2 (5 bases). Germline V lookup: CDR1 SGHVS, CDR2 FNYEAQ. The CDR3 contains 14 residues. Trimming left V 0 bases short and J 7 bases short, with 10 bases between. CDR3 in DNA: TGTGCCAGCAGCTTAGCGCGGGCGAATAATGAGCAGTTCTTC. Protein sequence: CASSLARANNEQFF.

This clonotype appeared a few times. The rearrangement links TRBV6-2 or TRBV6-3 to TRBJ2-7; D gene ambiguous. The CDR3 is 13 amino acids. The germline CDR1 and CDR2 sequences are MNHEY and SVGEGT. V gave up 0 bases and J gave up 0 bases, with 3 bases separating them. Here the CDR3 DNA reads TGTGCCAGCAGTTACTCAACCTCCTACGAGCAGTACTTC. Translating it yields CASSYSTSYEQYF.

This clonotype was counted between two and nine times. This rearrangement joins TRBV7-2 to TRBJ2-2; 8 bases align to TRBD2. From germline, CDR1 is SGHTA and CDR2 FQGNSA. V lost 7 bases and J lost 7; bases outside the gene matches: 14. This CDR3 is built from 16 residues. In DNA form, the CDR3 reads TGTGCCAGCACTTCATTCGCGGGAGGTAGTGACGGGGAGCTGTTTTTT. This codes for CASTSFAGGSDGELFF. Drawing the rest from reference TRBV7-2 and TRBJ2-2, the complete variable domain is GAGVSQSPSNKVTEKGKDVELRCDPISGHTALYWYRQSLGQGLEFLIYFQGNSAPDKSGLPSDRFSAERTGGSVSTLTIQRTQQEDSAVYLCASTSFAGGSDGELFFGEGSRLTVL.

This clonotype was counted only a few times. The V call is TRBV25-1, the J call TRBJ1-2, with 9 nucleotides matching TRBD1. Trimming removed 3 bases from V and 2 bases from J; junction bases left unmatched: 4. The CDR3 loop spans 15 amino acids. The germline V gene has CDR1 MGHDK and CDR2 SYGVNS. This chain's CDR3 is CASSDTGQGNYGYTF. The DNA for the CDR3 is TGTGCCAGCAGTGATACAGGACAGGGGAACTATGGCTACACCTTC.

This clonotype has more than one count but fewer than ten. The chain has TRBV18 and TRBJ2-7, with 9 nucleotides matching TRBD2. The V gene end was trimmed by 3 bases and the J gene end by 2 bases; junction bases not matched to a gene: 8. Germline CDR1 reads KGHSH; CDR2 reads LQKENI. This CDR3 is 16 amino acids long. In DNA form, the CDR3 reads TGTGCCAGCTCACCGATGACTAGCGGAGCGGCCTACGAGCAGTACTTC. Protein: CASSPMTSGAAYEQYF.

The DNA of the CDR3 is TGTGCCAGCAGTTCCGGACAGGGGTCCTACGAGCAGTACGTC. Amino acid sequence: CASSSGQGSYEQYV. This chain connects TRBV2 to TRBJ2-7, with 9 positions matching TRBD1. The CDR3 spans 14 residues. The germline V gene has CDR1 SNHLY and CDR2 FYNNEI. J lost 1 base, V lost 5 bases, and 3 bases had no gene match.

The rearrangement links TRBV4-3 to TRBJ2-7, with 8 bases that match TRBD2. The CDR3 has 15 amino acids. CDR1 LGHNA and CDR2 YSLEER come from the germline V gene. V lost 0 bases, J lost 5 bases, and 6 bases stayed unmatched. The CDR3 sequence: CASSQEVSGSDEQYV. The CDR3 nucleotides read TGCGCCAGCAGCCAAGAGGTCAGCGGGAGCGACGAGCAGTACGTC.

This chain links TRBV29-1 with TRBJ2-1; D is unclear. From germline, CDR1 is SQVTM and CDR2 ANQGSEA. The CDR3 consists of 17 residues. Trimming stripped 7 bases from V and 2 bases from J, with 24 bases between. The CDR3 protein is CSALAFINSITYNEQFF. The CDR3 nucleotides read TGCAGCGCCCTGGCCTTCATTAACTCAATCACCTACAATGAGCAGTTCTTC.

CDR3 protein: CASSGLGAGELFF. CDR3 nucleotide sequence: TGTGCCAGCAGTGGCCTCGGGGCCGGGGAGCTGTTTTTT. This chain links TRBV25-1 with TRBJ2-2; a possible D gene is TRBD2 (5 bases). Trimming removed 4 bases at V and 6 bases at J, with 9 bases between. The CDR3 contains 13 residues. The V gene's germline CDR1 is MGHDK and CDR2 SYGVNS.

The chain has TRBV6-4 and TRBJ1-1; D is ambiguous. Per the germline V gene, CDR1 is MRHNA and CDR2 is SNTAGT. This CDR3 has 13 amino acids. The V gene lost 6 bases and the J gene lost 6 bases, with 14 bases spanning the gap. The CDR3 DNA reads as TGTGCCAGCAGCCCAGAGGAGAATGCTGAAGCTTTCTTT. This sequence encodes CASSPEENAEAFF.